Shown below are 13 T cell receptor beta chains from a single sample sequenced in a study of CD8+ T cells in alopecia areata. TCR sequencing used cDNA made by reverse transcription of extracted RNA. The repertoire was sequenced with immunoSEQ multiplex PCR; TCRdb's copy has only in-frame clones and lacks some. The sample has 160,000 or so clones; roughly 70% are singletons. The specimen was CD8+ T cells sorted from blood, collected at week 0. The receptors were sampled from a human donor with alopecia areata.

V usage is TRBV9 and J usage is TRBJ2-7; TRBD2 agrees at 7 bases. The ends lost 3 bases at V and 4 bases at J; junction bases unmatched: 1. The germline CDR1 and CDR2 sequences are SGDLS and YYNGEE. The CDR3 has 12 residues. The CDR3, as DNA: TGTGCCAGCAGCGCGGGGGGATACGAGCAGTACTTC. Its translation is CASSAGGYEQYF.

V is TRBV29-1 and J is TRBJ2-7; D could derive from TRBD1 or TRBD2 (5 bases each). V gave up 1 base and J gave up 0 bases, with 13 bases separating them. This CDR3 has 15 amino acids. The germline V gene encodes CDR1 SQVTM and CDR2 ANQGSEA. CDR3 nucleotide sequence: TGCAGCGTTGAAGGGGGGACGGTACCCTCCTACGAGCAGTACTTC. This encodes CSVEGGTVPSYEQYF.

CDR3 sequence reads: CASSQGRETQYF. CDR3 DNA sequence: TGTGCCAGCAGCCAAGGGAGGGAGACCCAGTACTTC. J is TRBJ2-5 and V is TRBV5-6; tentatively, D is TRBD2 (6 bases). In germline, CDR1 is SGHDT, CDR2 YYEEEE. The CDR3 covers 12 residues. The V end lost 4 bases, the J end lost 5 bases, and 9 bases lay between the germline ends.

The chain combines TRBV27 with TRBJ1-1, with D perhaps TRBD1 (5 bases). Germline values: CDR1 MNHEY, CDR2 SMNVEV (reference sequence). The CDR3 runs to 14 residues. Between the trimmed V and J ends, which lost 3 bases and 11 bases, there was a span of 19 bases. CDR3 region: CASSLGRGFDTAFF. DNA of the CDR3: TGTGCCAGCAGTTTGGGCCGGGGGTTCGACACCGCTTTCTTT.

This chain's CDR3 is CASSEGQGPAETQYF. The CDR3 nucleotides are TGTGCCAGCAGCGAGGGACAGGGGCCCGCGGAGACCCAGTACTTC. The chain couples TRBV7-6 to TRBJ2-5; 10 bases agree with TRBD1. Germline loops: CDR1 SGHVS, CDR2 FNYEAQ. This CDR3 region has 15 residues. The V segment lost 5 bases and the J segment 5 bases; nucleotides outside the gene matches: 8.

The chain has TRBV29-1 and TRBJ2-5; 10 positions agree with TRBD2. The germline V gene has CDR1 SQVTM and CDR2 ANQGSEA. V was pared by 1 base and J by 0 bases, with 8 bases of the junction left unmatched. This CDR3 is built from 17 residues. The CDR3 here is CSVEGSSGGTYQETQYF. In nucleotides, the CDR3 is TGCAGCGTTGAAGGCTCTAGCGGGGGTACCTACCAAGAGACCCAGTACTTC.

This clone has just a few counts. CDR3 DNA: TGTGCCAGCAGCTTCGGGACAGGGAATTTGGCGGGCAATCAGCCCCAGCATTTT. Its protein is CASSFGTGNLAGNQPQHF. This chain links TRBV5-6 with TRBJ1-5; TRBD1 agrees at 9 bases. Trimming removed 2 bases from V and 2 bases from J; junction bases left unmatched: 11. The CDR3 runs 18 residues. In germline, CDR1 is SGHDT, CDR2 YYEEEE.

The chain is built from TRBV27 and TRBJ1-1; unclear D gene. V gave up 4 bases and J gave up 0 bases, with 12 bases separating them. CDR3 size: 15 residues. The germline gives CDR1 MNHEY, CDR2 SMNVEV (reference sequence). The CDR3 nucleotides read TGTGCCAGCAGTTCTGTGGCGACTCTGAACACTGAAGCTTTCTTT. This codes for CASSSVATLNTEAFF.

The J gene is TRBJ2-1, the V gene TRBV14; 8 bases match TRBD2. The trim removed 4 bases at V and 4 bases at J, leaving 12 bases unmatched. CDR1 is SGHDN and CDR2 is FVKESK in the germline V gene. There are 17 residues in the CDR3. The CDR3 loop reads CASSRTDGGAFYNEQFF. The CDR3 nucleotides read TGTGCCAGCAGCCGTACGGACGGGGGGGCCTTTTACAATGAGCAGTTCTTC.

V usage is TRBV13 and J usage is TRBJ2-7, with unresolved D. In germline, CDR1 is PRHDT, CDR2 FYEKMQ (reference sequence). CDR3 size: 14 residues. Between the trimmed V and J ends, which lost 4 bases and 0 bases, there was a span of 10 bases. The CDR3 nucleotides read TGTGCCAGCAGCTCCAGGACGGTCTCCTACGAGCAGTACTTC. Protein sequence: CASSSRTVSYEQYF.

Concerning this clone itself: Other DNA sequences in the same sample also yield this CDR3. J is TRBJ2-3 and V is TRBV30; 7 bases line up with TRBD2. The V and J ends lost 0 bases and 6 bases, in that order; junction bases with no gene match: 0. Germline values: CDR1 GTSNPN, CDR2 SVGIG (reference sequence). This CDR3 comprises 12 residues. The CDR3 nucleotides are TGTGCCTGGAGTGTCGGGGGGGATACGCAGTATTTT. This gives the protein CAWSVGGDTQYF. Full variable domain (remainder filled in from reference TRBV30 and TRBJ2-3): SQTIHQWPATLVQPVGSPLSLECTVEGTSNPNLYWYRQAAGRGLQLLFYSVGIGQISSEVPQNLSASRPQDRQFILSSKKLLLSDSGFYLCAWSVGGDTQYFGPGTRLTVL.

The chain uses TRBV5-1 and TRBJ2-7; 9 bases are shared with TRBD1. There are 14 residues in the CDR3. In germline, CDR1 is SGHRS, CDR2 YFSETQ. Trimming removed 4 bases from V and 4 bases from J; junction bases left unmatched: 6. In nucleotides, the CDR3 is TGCGCCAGCAGCACCGGGACAGGGATGTACGAGCAGTACTTC. It specifies CASSTGTGMYEQYF.

This sequence joins TRBV5-4 and TRBJ1-2, with D uncertain. The germline V gene has CDR1 SGHNT and CDR2 YYREEE (reference sequence). Trimming pared 3 bases from V and 4 bases from J, leaving 28 bases between. There are 19 residues in the CDR3. The CDR3 loop reads CASSSKPLGKDLFGYGYTF. The CDR3 DNA sequence: TGTGCCAGCAGCTCGAAACCATTAGGGAAGGATTTGTTTGGCTATGGCTACACCTTC.